This T cell receptor (beta chain) was sequenced for a study of blood T cell repertoires in COVID-19. Across the whole study: Nucleic acid was either cDNA or gDNA, and it came from T cells, B-cell-depleted T cells, or PBMCs.

J lost 8 bases, V lost 5 bases, and 6 bases had no gene match. This CDR3 is built from 15 residues. Germline lookup yields CDR1 SGHAT and CDR2 FQDESV (reference sequence). Data came from immunoSEQ multiplex PCR; TCRdb stores just in-frame clones and leaves some out. The repertoire has about 160,000 clones, more than 65% of them found once; the top ten carry more than 6.5%. The sample was peripheral blood. The rearrangement links TRBV11-1 to TRBJ1-4, with 12 nucleotides matching TRBD1. This clonotype was obtained from a woman in her sixties or seventies with COVID-19, enrolled during active disease. The DNA of the CDR3 is TGTGCCAGCAGCCGAGGGACAGGGGGCGACGAAAAACTGTTTTTT. Encoded protein: CASSRGTGGDEKLFF.